This TCR beta chain comes out of a study of T-cell memory formation after mild COVID-19. Study results and limitations: Among clones peaking at day 37 in the second wave, SARS-CoV-2 specificity remained unconfirmed. Mostly located in CM and EM were contracting CD4+ clones, with contracting CD8+ clones located in EMRA. Memory sampled before infection contained some responding clones, suggesting cross-reactive memory joined.

The germline gives CDR1 SEHNR, CDR2 FQNEAQ (reference sequence). V lost 2 bases, J lost 4 bases, and 9 bases lay in between. This CDR3 contains 14 residues. The authors produced TCR alpha and TCR beta cDNA libraries with sample barcodes and UMIs by 5'RACE using constant-segment primers. TCRdb used MiXCR to reprocess the 5' RACE reads, holding one entry per CDR3 protein. Of roughly 170,000 distinct CDR3 sequences in the sample, over 20% are singletons; the top ten hold about 21%. Comments on this clonotype: What it binds is unknown.

The V call is TRBV7-9, the J call TRBJ1-5; a weak D match, TRBD1 (6 bases). The source is an adult woman who had mild COVID-19 (a few samples of this study predate the infection). Cell type and time point are not known. The sequencing input was PBMCs or a T cell subset sorted from them (not recorded which). The CDR3 is CASSLSTGNQPQHF. CDR3 in DNA: TGTGCCAGCAGCTTATCGACAGGAAATCAGCCCCAGCATTTT. The full variable domain, with the rest looked up from reference TRBV7-9 and TRBJ1-5, is DTGVSQNPRHKITKRGQNVTFRCDPISEHNRLYWYRQTLGQGPEFLTYFQNEAQLEKSRLLSDRFSAERPKGSFSTLEIQRTEQGDSAMYLCASSLSTGNQPQHFGDGTRLSIL.